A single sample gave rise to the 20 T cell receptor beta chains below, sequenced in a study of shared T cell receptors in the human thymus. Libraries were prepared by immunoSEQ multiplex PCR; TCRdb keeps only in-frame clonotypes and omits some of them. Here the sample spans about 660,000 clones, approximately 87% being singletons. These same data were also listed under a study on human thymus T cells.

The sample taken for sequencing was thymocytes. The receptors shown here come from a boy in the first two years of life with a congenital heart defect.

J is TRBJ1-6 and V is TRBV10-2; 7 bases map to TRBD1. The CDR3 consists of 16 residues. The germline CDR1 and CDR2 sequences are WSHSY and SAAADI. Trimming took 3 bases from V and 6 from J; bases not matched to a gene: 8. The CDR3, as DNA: TGCGCCAGCAGTGACCCGGGACAGTTGGGTAATTCACCCCTCCACTTT. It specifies CASSDPGQLGNSPLHF.

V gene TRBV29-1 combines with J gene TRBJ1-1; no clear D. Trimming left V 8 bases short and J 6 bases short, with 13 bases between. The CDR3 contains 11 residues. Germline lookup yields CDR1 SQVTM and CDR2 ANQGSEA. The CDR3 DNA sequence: TGCAGCATGAGGGTGACCGCTGAAGCTTTCTTT. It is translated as CSMRVTAEAFF.

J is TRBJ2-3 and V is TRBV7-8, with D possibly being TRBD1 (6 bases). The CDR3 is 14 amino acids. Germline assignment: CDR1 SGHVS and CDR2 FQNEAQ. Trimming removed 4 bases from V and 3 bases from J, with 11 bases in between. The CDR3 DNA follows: TGTGCCAGCAGCTCTCTTAGGGGGACAGATACGCAGTATTTT. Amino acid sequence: CASSSLRGTDTQYF.

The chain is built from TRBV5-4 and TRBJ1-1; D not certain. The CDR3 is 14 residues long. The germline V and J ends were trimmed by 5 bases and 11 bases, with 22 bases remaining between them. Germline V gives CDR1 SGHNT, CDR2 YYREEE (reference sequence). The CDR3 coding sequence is TGTGCCAGCAGTTATTGGTGGAGTGTCGGGAGGGCTTTCTTT. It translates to CASSYWWSVGRAFF.

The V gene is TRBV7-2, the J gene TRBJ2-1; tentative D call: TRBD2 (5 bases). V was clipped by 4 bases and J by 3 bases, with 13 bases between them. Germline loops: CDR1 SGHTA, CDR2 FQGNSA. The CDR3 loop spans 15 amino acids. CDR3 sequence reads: CASSSRESDYNEQFF. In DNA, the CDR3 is TGTGCCAGCAGCTCGAGGGAGTCCGACTACAATGAGCAGTTCTTC.

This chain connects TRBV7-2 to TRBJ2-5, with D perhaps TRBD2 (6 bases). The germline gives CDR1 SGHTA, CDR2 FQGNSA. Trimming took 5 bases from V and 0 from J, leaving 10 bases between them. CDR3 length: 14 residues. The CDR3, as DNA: TGTGCCAGCAGCCCGGGAGACTACCAAGAGACCCAGTACTTC. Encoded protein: CASSPGDYQETQYF.

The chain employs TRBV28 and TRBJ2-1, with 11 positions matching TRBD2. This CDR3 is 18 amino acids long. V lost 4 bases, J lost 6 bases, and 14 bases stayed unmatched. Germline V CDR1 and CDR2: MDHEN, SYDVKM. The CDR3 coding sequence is TGTGCCAGCAGTTCGAGCTCTACTAGCGGGGGACTTATCAATGAGCAGTTCTTC. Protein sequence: CASSSSSTSGGLINEQFF. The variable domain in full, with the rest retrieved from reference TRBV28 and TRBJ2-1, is DVKVTQSSRYLVKRTGEKVFLECVQDMDHENMFWYRQDPGLGLRLIYFSYDVKMKEKGDIPEGYSVSREKKERFSLILESASTNQTSMYLCASSSSSTSGGLINEQFFGPGTRLTVL.

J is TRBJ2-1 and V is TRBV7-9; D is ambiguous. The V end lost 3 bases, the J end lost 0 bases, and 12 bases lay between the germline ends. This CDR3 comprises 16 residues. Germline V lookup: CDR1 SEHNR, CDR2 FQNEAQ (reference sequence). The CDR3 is CASSLPEPSSYNEQFF. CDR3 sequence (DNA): TGTGCCAGCAGCTTGCCGGAGCCCAGCTCCTACAATGAGCAGTTCTTC.

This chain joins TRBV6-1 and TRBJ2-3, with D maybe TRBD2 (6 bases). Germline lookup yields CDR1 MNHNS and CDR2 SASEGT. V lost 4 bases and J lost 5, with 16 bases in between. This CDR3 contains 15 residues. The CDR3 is CASSGTTRGVDTQYF. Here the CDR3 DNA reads TGTGCCAGCAGTGGTACGACGCGGGGCGTAGATACGCAGTATTTT.

The CDR3 sequence is CASGFDPGTVNQPQHF. The DNA for the CDR3 is TGTGCTAGTGGTTTTGACCCCGGGACAGTGAATCAGCCCCAGCATTTT. V and J are TRBV12-5 and TRBJ1-5, with 7 bases lining up with TRBD1. The CDR3 length is 16 residues. Germline lookup yields CDR1 LGHNT and CDR2 FRNRAP. After removal of 3 bases from V and 4 bases from J, the junction contained 9 bases not matched to a gene.

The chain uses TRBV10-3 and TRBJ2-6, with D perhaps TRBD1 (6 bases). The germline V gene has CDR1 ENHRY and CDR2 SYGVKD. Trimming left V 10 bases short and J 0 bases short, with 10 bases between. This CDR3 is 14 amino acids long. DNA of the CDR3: TGTGCCACTGGGGGCGTCTCTGGGGCCAACGTCCTGACTTTC. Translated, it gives CATGGVSGANVLTF.

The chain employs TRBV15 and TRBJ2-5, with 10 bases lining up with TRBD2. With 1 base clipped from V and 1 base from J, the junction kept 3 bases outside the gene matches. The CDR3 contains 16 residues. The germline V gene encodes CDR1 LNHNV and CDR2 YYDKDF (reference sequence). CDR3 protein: CATSRVQREGQETQYF. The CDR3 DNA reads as TGTGCCACCAGCAGAGTCCAGCGGGAGGGCCAAGAGACCCAGTACTTC. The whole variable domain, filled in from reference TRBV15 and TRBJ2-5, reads DAMVIQNPRYQVTQFGKPVTLSCSQTLNHNVMYWYQQKSSQAPKLLFHYYDKDFNNEADTPDNFQSRRPNTSFCFLDIRSPGLGDTAMYLCATSRVQREGQETQYFGPGTRLLVL.

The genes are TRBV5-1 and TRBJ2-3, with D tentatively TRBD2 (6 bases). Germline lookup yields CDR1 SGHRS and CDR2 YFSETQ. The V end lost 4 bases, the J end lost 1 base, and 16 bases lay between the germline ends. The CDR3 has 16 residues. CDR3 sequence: CASSVPRDSRTDTQYF. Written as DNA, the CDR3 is TGCGCCAGCAGCGTGCCCCGGGACTCGCGCACAGATACGCAGTATTTT.

The CDR3: CASSLEWRGPFYNEQFF. The CDR3 nucleotides are TGTGCCAGCAGCTTAGAGTGGCGGGGGCCCTTTTACAATGAGCAGTTCTTC. The rearrangement joins TRBV7-6 to TRBJ2-1; TRBD2 might be the D (7 bases). This CDR3 has 17 amino acids. V shed 1 base and J shed 4 bases, with 17 bases lying between them. The V gene's germline CDR1 is SGHVS and CDR2 FNYEAQ.

CDR3: CASSQEGAGPPGELFF. The DNA for the CDR3 is TGCGCCAGCAGCCAAGAAGGAGCGGGCCCCCCCGGGGAGCTGTTTTTT. J is TRBJ2-2 and V is TRBV4-1; D is perhaps TRBD2 (6 bases). The V end was cut by 0 bases, the J end by 6 bases, with 14 bases between. The CDR3 length is 16 residues. CDR1 and CDR2 (germline): MGHRA, YSYEKL.

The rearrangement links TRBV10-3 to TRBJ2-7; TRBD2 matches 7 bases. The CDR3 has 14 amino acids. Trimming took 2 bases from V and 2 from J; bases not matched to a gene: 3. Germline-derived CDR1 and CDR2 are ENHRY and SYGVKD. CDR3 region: CAISEVGTTYEQYF. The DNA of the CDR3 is TGTGCCATCAGTGAGGTAGGGACTACCTACGAGCAGTACTTC.

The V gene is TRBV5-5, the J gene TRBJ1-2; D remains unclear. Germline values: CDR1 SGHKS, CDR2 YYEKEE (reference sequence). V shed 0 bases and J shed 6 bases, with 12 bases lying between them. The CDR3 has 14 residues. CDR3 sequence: CASSLALGENGYTF. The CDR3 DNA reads TGTGCCAGCAGCTTGGCTCTGGGAGAAAATGGCTACACCTTC.

CDR3 residues: CASSLGGAGTEAFF. The CDR3 bases are TGTGCCAGCAGTTTAGGGGGGGCCGGCACTGAAGCTTTCTTT. V usage is TRBV27 and J usage is TRBJ1-1, with D possibly matching TRBD1 (6 bases). Germline CDR1 and CDR2: MNHEY and SMNVEV (reference sequence). The ends were cut back, 2 bases at V and 4 bases at J, with 11 bases in the middle. The CDR3 length is 14 residues.

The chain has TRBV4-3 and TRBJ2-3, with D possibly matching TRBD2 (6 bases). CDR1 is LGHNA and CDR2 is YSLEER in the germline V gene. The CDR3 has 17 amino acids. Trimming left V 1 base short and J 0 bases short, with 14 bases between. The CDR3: CASSQGIAVLSTDTQYF. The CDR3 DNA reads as TGCGCCAGCAGCCAAGGAATAGCGGTCCTTAGCACAGATACGCAGTATTTT.

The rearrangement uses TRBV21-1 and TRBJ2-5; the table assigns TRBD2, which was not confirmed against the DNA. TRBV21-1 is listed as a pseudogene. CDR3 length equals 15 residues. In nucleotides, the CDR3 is TGTGCCAGCAGCAACGACTTTTTGTACCAAGAGACCCAGTACTTC. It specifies CASSNDFLYQETQYF.